This T cell receptor (beta chain) is drawn from a study of T-cell memory formation after mild COVID-19. The wider study: Most TCR clusters belonged to a single donor. Findings and limits, study-wide: Day 15 to 85 contractors were CD4/CD8 balanced; later expanders leaned CD4+. The CD4+ clones that contracted clustered mainly within CM and EM, and the CD8+ clones concentrated in EMRA.

The CDR3 totals 15 residues. Trimming took off 5 bases at V and 2 bases at J, with 15 bases between the two ends. CDR1 and CDR2 from the germline V gene are SGHVS and FQNEAQ. It was 5'RACE with constant-segment primers that produced the TCR alpha and TCR beta cDNA libraries, which carried sample barcodes and UMIs. TCRdb re-called the 5' RACE reads with MiXCR, one entry per CDR3 protein. The data show 360,000 or so distinct CDR3 sequences, 28% seen once. This clonotype was observed a handful of times. Antigen: not known. Sample: PBMCs or a T cell subset sorted from them (not recorded which). This chain links TRBV7-8 with TRBJ2-5, with D perhaps being TRBD1 or TRBD2 (5 bases each). This TCR was recovered from an adult woman who had mild COVID-19 (a few samples of this study predate the infection). Cell type and time point are not known. Written as DNA, the CDR3 is TGTGCCAGCAGCCCCCGTGGGGGTGTGCAAGAGACCCAGTACTTC. This codes for CASSPRGGVQETQYF.